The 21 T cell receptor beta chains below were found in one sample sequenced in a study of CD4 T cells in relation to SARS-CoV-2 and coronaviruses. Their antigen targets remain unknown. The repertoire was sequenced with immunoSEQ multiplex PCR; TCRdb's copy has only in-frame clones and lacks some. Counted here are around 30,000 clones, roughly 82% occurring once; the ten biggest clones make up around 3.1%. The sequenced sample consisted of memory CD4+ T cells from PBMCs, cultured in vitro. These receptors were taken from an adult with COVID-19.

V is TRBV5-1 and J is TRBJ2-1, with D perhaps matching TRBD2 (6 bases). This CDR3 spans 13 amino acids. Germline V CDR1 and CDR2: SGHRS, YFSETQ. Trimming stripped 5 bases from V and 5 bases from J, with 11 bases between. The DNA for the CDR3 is TGCGCCAGCAGGGGCACTAGCAACAATGAGCAGTTCTTC. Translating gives CASRGTSNNEQFF. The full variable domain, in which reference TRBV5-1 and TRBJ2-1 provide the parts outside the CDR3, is KAGVTQTPRYLIKTRGQQVTLSCSPISGHRSVSWYQQTPGQGLQFLFEYFSETQRNKGNFPGRFSGRQFSNSRSEMNVSTLELGDSALYLCASRGTSNNEQFFGPGTRLTVL.

The CDR3 DNA reads TGCAGCGGGATGGGACGGGTGACCTACAATGAGCAGTTCTTC. Translating it yields CSGMGRVTYNEQFF. The chain combines TRBV29-1 with TRBJ2-1, with D perhaps TRBD1 or TRBD2 (5 bases each). The CDR3 length is 14 residues. CDR1 and CDR2 from the germline V gene are SQVTM and ANQGSEA. V was pared by 7 bases and J by 2 bases, with 15 bases between.

The chain's CDR3 is CASSFRGGNEKLFF. The CDR3 DNA reads as TGTGCCAGCAGCTTCCGGGGAGGAAATGAAAAACTGTTTTTT. This sequence joins TRBV5-5 and TRBJ1-4; no clear D. Germline V lookup: CDR1 SGHKS, CDR2 YYEKEE (reference sequence). The CDR3 has 14 amino acids. V was pared by 2 bases and J by 5 bases, with 10 bases between. Drawing the rest from reference TRBV5-5 and TRBJ1-4, the complete variable domain is DAGVTQSPTHLIKTRGQQVTLRCSPISGHKSVSWYQQVLGQGPQFIFQYYEKEERGRGNFPDRFSARQFPNYSSELNVNALLLGDSALYLCASSFRGGNEKLFFGSGTQLSVL.

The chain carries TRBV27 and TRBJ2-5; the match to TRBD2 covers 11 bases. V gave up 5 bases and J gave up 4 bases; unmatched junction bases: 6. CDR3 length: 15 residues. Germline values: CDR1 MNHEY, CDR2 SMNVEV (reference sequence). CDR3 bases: TGTGCCAGCAGTGCGCTAGCGGGAGGTGGAGAGACCCAGTACTTC. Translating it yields CASSALAGGGETQYF.

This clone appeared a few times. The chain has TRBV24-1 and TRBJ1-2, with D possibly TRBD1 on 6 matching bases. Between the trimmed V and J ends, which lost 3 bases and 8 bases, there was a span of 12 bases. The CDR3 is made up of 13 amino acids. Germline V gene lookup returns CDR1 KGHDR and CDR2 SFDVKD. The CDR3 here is CATSDPGARGYTF. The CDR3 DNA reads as TGTGCCACCAGTGATCCGGGGGCCCGCGGCTACACCTTC.

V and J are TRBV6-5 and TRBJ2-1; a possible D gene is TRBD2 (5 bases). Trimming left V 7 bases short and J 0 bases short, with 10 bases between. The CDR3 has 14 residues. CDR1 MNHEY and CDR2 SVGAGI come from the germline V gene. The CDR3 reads CASKKEDSYNEQFF. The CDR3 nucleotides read TGTGCCAGCAAGAAGGAGGACTCCTACAATGAGCAGTTCTTC.

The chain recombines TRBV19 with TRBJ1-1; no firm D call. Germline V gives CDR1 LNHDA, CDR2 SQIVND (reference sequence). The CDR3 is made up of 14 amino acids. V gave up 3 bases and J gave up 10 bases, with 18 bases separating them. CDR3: CASSINRASPGAFF. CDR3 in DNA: TGTGCCAGTAGTATCAACCGGGCGTCCCCTGGAGCTTTCTTT.

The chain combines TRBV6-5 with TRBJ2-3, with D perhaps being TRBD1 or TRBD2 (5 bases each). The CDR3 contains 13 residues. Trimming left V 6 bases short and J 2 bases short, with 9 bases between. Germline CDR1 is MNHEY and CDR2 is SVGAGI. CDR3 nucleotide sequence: TGTGCCAGCAGAATAGGGACCACAGATACGCAGTATTTT. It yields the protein CASRIGTTDTQYF.

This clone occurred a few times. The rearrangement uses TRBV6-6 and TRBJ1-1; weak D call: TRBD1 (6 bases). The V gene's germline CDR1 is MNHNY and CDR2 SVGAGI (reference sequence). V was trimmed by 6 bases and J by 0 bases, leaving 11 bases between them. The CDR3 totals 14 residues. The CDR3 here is CASRAGHMNTEAFF. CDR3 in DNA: TGTGCCAGCAGGGCGGGACATATGAACACTGAAGCTTTCTTT.

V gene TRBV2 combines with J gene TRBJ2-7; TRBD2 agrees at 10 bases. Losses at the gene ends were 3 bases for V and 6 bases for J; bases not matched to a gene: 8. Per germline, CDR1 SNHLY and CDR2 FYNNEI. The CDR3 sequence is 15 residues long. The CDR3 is CASSELVAGGFEQYF. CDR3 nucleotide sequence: TGTGCCAGCAGTGAGTTGGTAGCGGGAGGTTTCGAGCAGTACTTC. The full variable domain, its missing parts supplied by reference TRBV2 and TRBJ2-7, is EPEVTQTPSHQVTQMGQEVILRCVPISNHLYFYWYRQILGQKVEFLVSFYNNEISEKSEIFDDQFSVERPDGSNFTLKIRSTKLEDSAMYFCASSELVAGGFEQYFGPGTRLTVT.

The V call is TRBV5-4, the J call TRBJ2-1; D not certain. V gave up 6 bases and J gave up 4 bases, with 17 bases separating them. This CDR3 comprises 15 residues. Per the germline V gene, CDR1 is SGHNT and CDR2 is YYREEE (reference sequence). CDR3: CASTINSDAYNEQFF. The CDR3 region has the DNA TGTGCCAGCACCATTAATTCGGACGCTTACAATGAGCAGTTCTTC.

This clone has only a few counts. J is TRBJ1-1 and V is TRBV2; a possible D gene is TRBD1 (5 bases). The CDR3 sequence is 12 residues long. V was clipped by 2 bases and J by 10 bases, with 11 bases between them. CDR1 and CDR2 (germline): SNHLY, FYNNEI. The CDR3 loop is CASSEMSGVAFF. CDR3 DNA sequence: TGTGCCAGCAGTGAAATGTCGGGGGTAGCTTTCTTT. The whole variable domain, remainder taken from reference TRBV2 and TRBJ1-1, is EPEVTQTPSHQVTQMGQEVILRCVPISNHLYFYWYRQILGQKVEFLVSFYNNEISEKSEIFDDQFSVERPDGSNFTLKIRSTKLEDSAMYFCASSEMSGVAFFGQGTRLTVV.

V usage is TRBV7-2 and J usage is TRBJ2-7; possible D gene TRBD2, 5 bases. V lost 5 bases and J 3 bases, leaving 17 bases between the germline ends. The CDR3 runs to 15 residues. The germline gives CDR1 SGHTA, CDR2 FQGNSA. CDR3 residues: CASSQKADYYYEQYF. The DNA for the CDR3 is TGTGCCAGCAGCCAAAAAGCCGACTATTACTACGAGCAGTACTTC.

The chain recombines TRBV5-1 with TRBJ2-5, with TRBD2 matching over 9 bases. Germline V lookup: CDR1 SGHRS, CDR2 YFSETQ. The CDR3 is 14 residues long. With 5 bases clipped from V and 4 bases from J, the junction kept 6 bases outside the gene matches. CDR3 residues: CASSHLSGRETQYF. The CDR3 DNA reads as TGCGCCAGCAGTCACCTTAGCGGGAGAGAGACCCAGTACTTC.

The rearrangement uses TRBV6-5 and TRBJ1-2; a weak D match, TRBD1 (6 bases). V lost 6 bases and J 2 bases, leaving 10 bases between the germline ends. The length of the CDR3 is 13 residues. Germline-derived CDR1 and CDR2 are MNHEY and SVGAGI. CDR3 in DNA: TGTGCCAGCAGCACTACAGGGAACTATGGCTACACCTTC. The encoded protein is CASSTTGNYGYTF.

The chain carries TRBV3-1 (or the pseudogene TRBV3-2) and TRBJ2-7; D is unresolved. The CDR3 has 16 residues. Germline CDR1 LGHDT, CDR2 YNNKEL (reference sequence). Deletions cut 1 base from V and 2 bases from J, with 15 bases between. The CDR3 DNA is TGTGCCAGCAGCCAAGGTGGGTCAAGGTATACCTACGAGCAGTACTTC. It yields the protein CASSQGGSRYTYEQYF.

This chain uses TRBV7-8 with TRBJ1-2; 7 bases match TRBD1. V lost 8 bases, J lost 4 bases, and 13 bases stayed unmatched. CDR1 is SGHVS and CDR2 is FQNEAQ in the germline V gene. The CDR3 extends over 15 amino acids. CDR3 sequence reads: CASSQTGQSFYGYTF. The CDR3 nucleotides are TGTGCCAGCTCACAGACGGGACAGTCATTCTATGGCTACACCTTC.

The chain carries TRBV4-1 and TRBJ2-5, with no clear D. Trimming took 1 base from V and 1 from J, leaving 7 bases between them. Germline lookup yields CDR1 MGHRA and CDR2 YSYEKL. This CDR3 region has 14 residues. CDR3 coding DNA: TGCGCCAGCAGCCAAGGACAATCCCAAGAGACCCAGTACTTC. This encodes CASSQGQSQETQYF.

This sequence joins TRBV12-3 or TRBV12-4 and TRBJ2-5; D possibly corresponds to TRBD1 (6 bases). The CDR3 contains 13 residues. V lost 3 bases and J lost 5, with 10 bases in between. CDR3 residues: CASSFGQGETQYF. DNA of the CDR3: TGTGCCAGCAGTTTTGGCCAGGGGGAGACCCAGTACTTC.

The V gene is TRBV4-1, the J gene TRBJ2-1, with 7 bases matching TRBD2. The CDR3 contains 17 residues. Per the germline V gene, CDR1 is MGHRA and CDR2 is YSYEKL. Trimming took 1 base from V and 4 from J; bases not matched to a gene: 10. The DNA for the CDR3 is TGCGCCAGCAGCCAAGGATCAGCGGGGCGGGAATACAATGAGCAGTTCTTC. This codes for CASSQGSAGREYNEQFF.

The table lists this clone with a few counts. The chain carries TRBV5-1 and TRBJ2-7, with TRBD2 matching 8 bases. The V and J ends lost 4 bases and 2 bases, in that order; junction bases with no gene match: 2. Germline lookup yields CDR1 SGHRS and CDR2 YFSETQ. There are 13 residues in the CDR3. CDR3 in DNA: TGCGCCAGCAGCCCGGGACTAGCCTACGAGCAGTACTTC. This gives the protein CASSPGLAYEQYF.